This T cell receptor (beta chain) appears in the sequencing data of a study of cytomegalovirus exposure and HLA in healthy donors. This clone occurred a few times. Vbeta (60) and Jbeta (13) primers were used in the PCR. Libraries were prepared by immunoSEQ multiplex PCR; TCRdb keeps only in-frame clonotypes and omits some of them. The data show 55,000 to 70,000 clones, about 61% seen once. The germline V gene has CDR1 SGHDT and CDR2 YYEEEE. V was trimmed by 0 bases and J by 6 bases, leaving 7 bases between them. The CDR3 contains 13 residues. The specimen was PBMCs. The rearrangement joins TRBV5-6 to TRBJ1-5, with D unclear. This sequence originates from a woman aged 45-65 years in good health and CMV-seronegative. This CDR3 reads CASSLGLSQPQHF. In nucleotides, the CDR3 is TGTGCCAGCAGCTTGGGACTGAGTCAGCCCCAGCATTTT.